This T cell receptor (beta chain) stems from a study of Tregs in tolerant kidney transplant recipients. Trimming cost V 2 bases and J 9 bases; bases outside gene matches: 9. Germline CDR1 is LNHDA and CDR2 is SQIVND (reference sequence). This CDR3 has 15 amino acids. About this clone: No antigen is known for it.

Sequencing used immunoSEQ multiplex PCR; TCRdb keeps in-frame clones, though not all of them. This table holds over 50,000 clones, about four fifths found once. The study's findings and limits: This study did not directly address biological reproducibility.

The receptor comes from a human donor in good health. The rearrangement joins TRBV19 to TRBJ1-5; TRBD1 matches 8 bases. The sequenced sample consisted of CD4+ T cells from blood. CDR3 DNA sequence: TGTGCCAGTAGTATAACCAACAGGGGGAAGAGGCCCCAGCATTTT. It translates to CASSITNRGKRPQHF.